This T cell receptor (beta chain) was captured by sequencing in a study of CD4+ T cells in melanoma. CDR1 and CDR2 from the germline V gene are SGHVS and FQNEAQ. This CDR3 has 14 residues. V was cut by 0 bases and J by 3 bases, with 8 bases left in between. TCRdb's table, derived via immunoSEQ multiplex PCR, lists solely in-frame clones and lacks some. The sample shows roughly 15,000 clones, more than 70% of them seen only once. This rearrangement joins TRBV7-8 to TRBJ1-2; D may be TRBD1 (5 bases). Specimen: cells from a culture (not recorded whether cultured in vitro). This sequence originates from a human donor with melanoma. The CDR3 DNA reads TGTGCCAGCAGCTTAGCCGTAGGGGACTATGGCTACACCTTC. It yields the protein CASSLAVGDYGYTF.